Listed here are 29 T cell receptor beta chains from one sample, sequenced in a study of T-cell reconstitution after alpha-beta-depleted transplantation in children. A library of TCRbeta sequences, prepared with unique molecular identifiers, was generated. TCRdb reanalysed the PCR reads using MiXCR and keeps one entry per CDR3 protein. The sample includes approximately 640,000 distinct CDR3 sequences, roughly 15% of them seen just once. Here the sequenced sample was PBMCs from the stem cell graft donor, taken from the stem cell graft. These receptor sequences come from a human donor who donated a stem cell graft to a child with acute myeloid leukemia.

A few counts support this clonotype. CDR3 amino acids: CASSPRGRFDYGYTF. Here the CDR3 DNA reads TGTGCCAGCAGTCCTCGGGGGCGGTTCGACTATGGCTACACCTTC. The rearrangement joins TRBV27 to TRBJ1-2; TRBD1 is a possible D gene (6 bases). This CDR3 is built from 15 residues. The germline V gene has CDR1 MNHEY and CDR2 SMNVEV (reference sequence). Trimming stripped 5 bases from V and 3 bases from J, with 16 bases between.

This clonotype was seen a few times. The CDR3 here is CSVGGLGTNEKLFF. In DNA form, the CDR3 reads TGCAGTGTAGGGGGTCTTGGGACTAATGAAAAACTGTTTTTT. The chain couples TRBV20-1 to TRBJ1-4; possibly TRBD1 for D (6 bases). This CDR3 comprises 14 residues. Germline values: CDR1 DFQATT, CDR2 SNEGSKA (reference sequence). Trimming took 7 bases from V and 2 from J, leaving 14 bases between them.

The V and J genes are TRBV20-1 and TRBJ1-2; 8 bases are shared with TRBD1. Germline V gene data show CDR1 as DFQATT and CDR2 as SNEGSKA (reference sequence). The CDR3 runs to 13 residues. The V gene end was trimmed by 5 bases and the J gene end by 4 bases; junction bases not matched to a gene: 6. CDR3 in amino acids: CSAGSGGIYGYTF. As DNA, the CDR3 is TGCAGTGCTGGCTCAGGGGGCATCTATGGCTACACCTTC.

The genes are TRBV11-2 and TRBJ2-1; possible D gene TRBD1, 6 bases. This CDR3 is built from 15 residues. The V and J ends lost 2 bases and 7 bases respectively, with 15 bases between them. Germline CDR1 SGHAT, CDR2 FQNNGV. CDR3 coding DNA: TGTGCCAGCAGCTTACCAGGGGACGAAAGTAATGAGCAGTTCTTC. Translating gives CASSLPGDESNEQFF.

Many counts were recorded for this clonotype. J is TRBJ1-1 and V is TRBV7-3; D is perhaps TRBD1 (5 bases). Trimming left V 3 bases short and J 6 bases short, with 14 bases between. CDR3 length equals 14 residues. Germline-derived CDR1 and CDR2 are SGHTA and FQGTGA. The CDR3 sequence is CASSLGGPKAEAFF. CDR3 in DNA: TGTGCCAGCAGCTTGGGGGGACCGAAGGCTGAAGCTTTCTTT.

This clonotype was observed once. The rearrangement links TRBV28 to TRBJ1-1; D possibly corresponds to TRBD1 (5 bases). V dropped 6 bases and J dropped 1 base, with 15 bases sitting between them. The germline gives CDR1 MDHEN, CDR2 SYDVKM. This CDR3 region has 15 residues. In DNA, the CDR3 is TGTGCCAGCAGGCCGACCGGGACGGCGAACACTGAAGCTTTCTTT. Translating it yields CASRPTGTANTEAFF.

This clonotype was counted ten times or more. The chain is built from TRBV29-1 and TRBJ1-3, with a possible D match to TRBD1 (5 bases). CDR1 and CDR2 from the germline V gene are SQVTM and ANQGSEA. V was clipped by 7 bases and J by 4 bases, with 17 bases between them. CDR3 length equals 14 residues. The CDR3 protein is CSAGPGAGGNTIYF. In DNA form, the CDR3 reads TGCAGCGCGGGGCCCGGGGCGGGAGGAAACACCATATATTTT.

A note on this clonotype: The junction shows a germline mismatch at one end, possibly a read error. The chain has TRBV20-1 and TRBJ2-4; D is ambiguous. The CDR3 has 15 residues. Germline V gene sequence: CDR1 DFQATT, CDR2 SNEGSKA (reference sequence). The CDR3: CSDRDPMIAKNIQYF. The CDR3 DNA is TGCAGTGATAGAGATCCCATGATAGCCAAAAACATTCAGTACTTC.

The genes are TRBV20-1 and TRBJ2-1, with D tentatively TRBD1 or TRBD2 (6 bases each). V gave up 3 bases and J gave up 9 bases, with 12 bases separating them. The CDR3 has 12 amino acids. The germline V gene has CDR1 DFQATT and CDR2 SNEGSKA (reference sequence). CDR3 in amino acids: CSARGGFSEQFF. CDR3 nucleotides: TGCAGTGCTAGGGGGGGCTTTAGTGAGCAGTTCTTC.

DNA for the CDR3: TGCAGTGCTAGAGCCAGGGTACTATCACCCCTCCACTTT. Translating gives CSARARVLSPLHF. This sequence joins TRBV20-1 and TRBJ1-6, with a weak D call TRBD1 (5 bases). The CDR3 spans 13 residues. Germline V gene sequence: CDR1 DFQATT, CDR2 SNEGSKA (reference sequence). Trimming shortened V by 1 base and J by 10 bases, and 11 bases separated the two germline ends.

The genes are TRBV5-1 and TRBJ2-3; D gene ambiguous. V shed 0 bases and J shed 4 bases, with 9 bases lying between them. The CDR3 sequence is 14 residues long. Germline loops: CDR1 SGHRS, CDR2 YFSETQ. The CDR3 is CASSLGRRADTQYF. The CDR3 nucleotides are TGCGCCAGCAGCTTGGGCAGAAGGGCAGATACGCAGTATTTT.

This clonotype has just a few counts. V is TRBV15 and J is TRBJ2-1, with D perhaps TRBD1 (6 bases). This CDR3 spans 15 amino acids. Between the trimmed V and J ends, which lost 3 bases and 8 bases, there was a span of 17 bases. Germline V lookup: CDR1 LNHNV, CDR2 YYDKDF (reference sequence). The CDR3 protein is CATSSPDRIFDEQFF. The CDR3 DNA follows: TGTGCCACCAGCAGCCCAGACAGGATTTTCGATGAGCAGTTCTTC.

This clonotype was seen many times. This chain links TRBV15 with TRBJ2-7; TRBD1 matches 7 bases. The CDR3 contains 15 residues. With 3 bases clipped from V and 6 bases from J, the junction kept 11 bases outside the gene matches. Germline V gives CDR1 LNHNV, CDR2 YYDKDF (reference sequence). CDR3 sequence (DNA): TGTGCCACCAGCAGTACGAGACAGGGCCTCGCCGAGCAGTACTTC. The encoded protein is CATSSTRQGLAEQYF.

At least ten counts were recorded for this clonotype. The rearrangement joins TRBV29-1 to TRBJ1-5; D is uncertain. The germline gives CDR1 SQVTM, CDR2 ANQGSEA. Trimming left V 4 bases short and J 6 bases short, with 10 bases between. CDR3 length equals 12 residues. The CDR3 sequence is CSVGSARQPQHF. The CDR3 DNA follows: TGCAGCGTTGGATCCGCCCGTCAGCCCCAGCATTTT.

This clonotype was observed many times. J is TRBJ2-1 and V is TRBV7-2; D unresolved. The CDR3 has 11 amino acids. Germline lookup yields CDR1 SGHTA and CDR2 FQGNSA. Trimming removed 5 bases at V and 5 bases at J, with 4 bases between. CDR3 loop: CASSEDNEQFF. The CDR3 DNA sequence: TGTGCCAGCAGCGAAGACAATGAGCAGTTCTTC.

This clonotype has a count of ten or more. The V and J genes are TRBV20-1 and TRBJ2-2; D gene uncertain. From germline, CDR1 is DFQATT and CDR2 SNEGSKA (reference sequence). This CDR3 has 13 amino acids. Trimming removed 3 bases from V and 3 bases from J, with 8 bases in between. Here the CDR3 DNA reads TGCAGTGCTAGGGGGATCCACACCGGGGAGCTGTTTTTT. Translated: CSARGIHTGELFF.

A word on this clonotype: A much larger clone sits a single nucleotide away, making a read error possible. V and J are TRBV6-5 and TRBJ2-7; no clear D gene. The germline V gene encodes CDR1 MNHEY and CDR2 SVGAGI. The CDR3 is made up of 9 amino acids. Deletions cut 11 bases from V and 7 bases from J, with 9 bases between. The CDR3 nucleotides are TGTGCCGGCGCTTCTGAGCAGTACTTC. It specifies CAGASEQYF.

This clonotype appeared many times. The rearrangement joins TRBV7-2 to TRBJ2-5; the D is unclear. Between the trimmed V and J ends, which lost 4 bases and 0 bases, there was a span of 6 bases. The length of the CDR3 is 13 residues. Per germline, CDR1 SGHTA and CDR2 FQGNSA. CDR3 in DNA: TGTGCCAGCAGCTCAGGACACCAAGAGACCCAGTACTTC. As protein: CASSSGHQETQYF.

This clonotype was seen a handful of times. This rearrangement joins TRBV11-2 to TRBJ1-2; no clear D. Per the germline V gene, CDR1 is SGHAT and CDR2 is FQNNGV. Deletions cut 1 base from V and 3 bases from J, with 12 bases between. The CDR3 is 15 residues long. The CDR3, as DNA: TGTGCCAGCAGCTTAGCCACTACAGCCTACTATGGCTACACCTTC. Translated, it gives CASSLATTAYYGYTF.

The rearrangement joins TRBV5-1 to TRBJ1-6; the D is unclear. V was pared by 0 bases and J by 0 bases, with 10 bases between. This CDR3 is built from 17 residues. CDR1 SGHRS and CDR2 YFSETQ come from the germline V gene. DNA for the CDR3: TGCGCCAGCAGCTTGGGGGGTCATAGCTCCTATAATTCACCCCTCCACTTT. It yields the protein CASSLGGHSSYNSPLHF.

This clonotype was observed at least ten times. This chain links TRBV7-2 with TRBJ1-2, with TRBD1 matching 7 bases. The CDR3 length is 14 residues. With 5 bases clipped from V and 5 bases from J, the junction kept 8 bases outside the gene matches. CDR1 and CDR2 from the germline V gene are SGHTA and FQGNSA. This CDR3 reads CASSRTGTVYGYTF. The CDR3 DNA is TGTGCCAGCAGCCGAACCGGGACAGTTTATGGCTACACCTTC.

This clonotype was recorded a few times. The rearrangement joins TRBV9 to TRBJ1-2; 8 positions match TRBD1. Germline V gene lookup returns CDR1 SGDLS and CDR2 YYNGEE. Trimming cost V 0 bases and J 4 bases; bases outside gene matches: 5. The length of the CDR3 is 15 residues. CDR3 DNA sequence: TGTGCCAGCAGCGTAGGGCAGGGGGCAGCCTATGGCTACACCTTC. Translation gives CASSVGQGAAYGYTF.

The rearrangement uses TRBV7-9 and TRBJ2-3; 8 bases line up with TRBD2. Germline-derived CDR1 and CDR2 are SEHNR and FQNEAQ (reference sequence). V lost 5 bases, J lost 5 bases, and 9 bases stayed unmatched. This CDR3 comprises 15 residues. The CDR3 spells CASSPPGLAEDTQYF. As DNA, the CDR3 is TGTGCCAGCAGCCCCCCCGGACTAGCAGAAGATACGCAGTATTTT.

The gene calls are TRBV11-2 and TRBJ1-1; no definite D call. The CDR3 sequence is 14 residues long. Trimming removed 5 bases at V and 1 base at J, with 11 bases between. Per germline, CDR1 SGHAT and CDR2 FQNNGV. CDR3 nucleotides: TGTGCCAGCAGCCAGAGGAGCCAGAACACTGAAGCTTTCTTT. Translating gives CASSQRSQNTEAFF.

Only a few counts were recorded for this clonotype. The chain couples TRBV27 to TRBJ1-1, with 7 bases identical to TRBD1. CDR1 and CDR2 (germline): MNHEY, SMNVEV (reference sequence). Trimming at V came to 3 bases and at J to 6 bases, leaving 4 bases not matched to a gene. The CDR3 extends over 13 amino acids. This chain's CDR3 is CASSLARGAEAFF. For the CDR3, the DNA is TGTGCCAGCAGTTTGGCCAGGGGGGCTGAAGCTTTCTTT.

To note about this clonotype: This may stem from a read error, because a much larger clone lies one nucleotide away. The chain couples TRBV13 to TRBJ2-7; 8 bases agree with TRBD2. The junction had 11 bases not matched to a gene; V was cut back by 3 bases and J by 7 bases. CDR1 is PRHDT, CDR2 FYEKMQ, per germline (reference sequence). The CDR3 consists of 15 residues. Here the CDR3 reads CASSLFSGATTEQYF. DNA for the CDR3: TGTGCCAGCAGCTTGTTTAGCGGGGCAACTACTGAGCAGTACTTC.

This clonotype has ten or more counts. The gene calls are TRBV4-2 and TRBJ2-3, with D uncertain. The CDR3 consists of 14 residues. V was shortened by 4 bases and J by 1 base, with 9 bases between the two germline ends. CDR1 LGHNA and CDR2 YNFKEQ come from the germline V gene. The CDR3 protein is CASSPTSGTDTQYF. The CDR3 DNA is TGTGCCAGCAGCCCCACCTCGGGCACAGATACGCAGTATTTT.

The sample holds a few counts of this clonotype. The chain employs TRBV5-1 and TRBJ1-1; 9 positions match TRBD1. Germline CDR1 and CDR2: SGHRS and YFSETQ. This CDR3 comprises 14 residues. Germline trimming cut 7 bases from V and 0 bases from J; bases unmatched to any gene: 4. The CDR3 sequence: CASWTGALNTEAFF. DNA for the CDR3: TGCGCCAGCTGGACAGGGGCACTGAACACTGAAGCTTTCTTT.

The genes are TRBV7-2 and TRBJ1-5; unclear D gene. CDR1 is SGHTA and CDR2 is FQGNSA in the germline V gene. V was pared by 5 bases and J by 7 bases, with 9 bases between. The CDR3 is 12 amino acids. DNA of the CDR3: TGTGCCAGCAGCGGAGCGCGACAGCCCCAGCATTTT. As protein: CASSGARQPQHF.